This TCR beta chain was sequenced in a study of blood T cells in healthy people across ages. This clonotype has a handful of counts. This CDR3 has 11 residues. Germline V gene sequence: CDR1 DFQATT, CDR2 SNEGSKA (reference sequence). Deletions cut 5 bases from V and 0 bases from J, with 4 bases between. Through a sample-barcoded 5' primer and a J-beta primer mix, a second PCR was run for roughly 7 to 11 cycles. The authors tagged each cDNA molecule using a template-switch adaptor with 12 random nucleotides. TCRdb redid the calling of the 5' RACE reads with MiXCR, one entry per CDR3 protein. The sample has around 700,000 distinct CDR3 sequences; roughly 25% are singletons. This same sample was also taken into another study, of T cells of mothers and their children. That investigation notes: Donors were a few healthy Caucasian mothers and their six children.

This clonotype was sampled from a boy aged 5-17 years in good health. The sample was blood. This rearrangement joins TRBV20-1 to TRBJ1-1; no firm D call. CDR3 nucleotide sequence: TGCAGTGCTCAACTGAACACTGAAGCTTTCTTT. Translated: CSAQLNTEAFF.